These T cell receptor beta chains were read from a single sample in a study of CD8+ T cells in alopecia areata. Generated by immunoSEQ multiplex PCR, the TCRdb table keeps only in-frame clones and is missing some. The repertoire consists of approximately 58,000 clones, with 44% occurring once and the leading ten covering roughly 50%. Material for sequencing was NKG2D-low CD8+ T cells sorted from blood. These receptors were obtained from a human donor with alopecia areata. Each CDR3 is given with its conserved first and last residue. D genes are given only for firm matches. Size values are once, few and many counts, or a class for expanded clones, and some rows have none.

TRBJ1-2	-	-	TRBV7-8	TGTGCCAGCAGCTCTAGACAGTCTGGCTACACCTTC	CASSSRQSGYTF
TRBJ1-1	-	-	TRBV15	TGTGCCACCAGCAGAGGTTCAGGGAGTGGAACTGAAGCTTTCTTT	CATSRGSGSGTEAFF
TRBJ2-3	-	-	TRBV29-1	TGCAGCGTTGACCGCGGAGGGTCCACAGATACGCAGTATTTT	CSVDRGGSTDTQYF
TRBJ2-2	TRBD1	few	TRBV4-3	TGCGCCAGCAGCCACCCCTTGGGACAGGGATACACCGGGGAGCTGTTTTTT	CASSHPLGQGYTGELFF
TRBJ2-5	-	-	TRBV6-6	TGTGCCAGCAGGCGGGCAGAGCGCCAAGAGACCCAGTACTTC	CASRRAERQETQYF
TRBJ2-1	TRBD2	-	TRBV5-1	TGCGCCAGCAGAACTAGCGGGAGTTTGGATGAGCAGTTCTTC	CASRTSGSLDEQFF
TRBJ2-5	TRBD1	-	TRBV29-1	TGCAGCGTTGACGGTAGGGGACAGGCTCAACAAGAGACCCAGTACTTC	CSVDGRGQAQQETQYF
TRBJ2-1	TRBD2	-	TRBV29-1	TGCAGCGTTGACAGTAGAGGCGGGGGGCAGTTCTTC	CSVDSRGGGQFF
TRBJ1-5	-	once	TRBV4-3	TGCGCCAGCAGCCAGTCCGGGCTGGGCAATCAGCCCCAGCATTTT	CASSQSGLGNQPQHF
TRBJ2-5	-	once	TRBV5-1	TGCGCCACAGACTCTAGGGGATTCCAAGAGACCCAGTACTTC	CATDSRGFQETQYF
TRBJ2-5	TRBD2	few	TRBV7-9	TGTGCCAGCAGCCCCCCGGGAGGCCAGACCCAGTACTTC	CASSPPGGQTQYF
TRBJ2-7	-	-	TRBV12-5	TGTGCTAGTGGTTTAAACGAGCAGTACTTC	CASGLNEQYF
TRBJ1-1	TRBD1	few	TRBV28	TGTGCCAGCAGTCCGACAGGGATGAACACTGAAGCTTTCTTT	CASSPTGMNTEAFF
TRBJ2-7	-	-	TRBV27	TGTGCCAGCAGTTTCGCTTACGAGCAGTACTTC	CASSFAYEQYF
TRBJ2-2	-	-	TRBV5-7	TGTGCCAGCAGCCCAGACGGACAAAGGTTAGCCGGGGAGCTGTTTTTT	CASSPDGQRLAGELFF
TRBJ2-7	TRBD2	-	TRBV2	TGTGCCAGCAGTCCACCGGGACTAGCGTACTACGAGCAGTACTTC	CASSPPGLAYYEQYF
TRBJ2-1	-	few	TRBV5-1	TGCGCCAGCAGCTTATCCGGGACGCTAAATGAGCAGTTCTTC	CASSLSGTLNEQFF
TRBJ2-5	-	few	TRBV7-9	TGTGCCAGCAGCCCGCCAGGTCGAGAGACCCAGTACTTC	CASSPPGRETQYF
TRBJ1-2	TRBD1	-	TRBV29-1	TGCAGCGTTGAAGGAACGGCAATCTCGGACAGGGGATATGGCTACACCTTC	CSVEGTAISDRGYGYTF
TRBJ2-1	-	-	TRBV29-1	TGCAGCGTTGAGGACGGCTTGGAGCAGTTCTTC	CSVEDGLEQFF
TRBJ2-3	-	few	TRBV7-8	TGTGCCAGCACCCCCGGACGCACAGATACGCAGTATTTT	CASTPGRTDTQYF
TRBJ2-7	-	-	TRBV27	TGTGCCAGCAGCCGGGTCCGGGTAAGAATCTCCGAGCAGTACTTC	CASSRVRVRISEQYF
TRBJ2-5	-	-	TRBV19	TGTGCCAGTAGTCCACCCTCGTGGACCCAGTACTTC	CASSPPSWTQYF
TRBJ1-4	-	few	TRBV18	TGTGCCAGCTCACCACCGGAGACCCGGGGGGATTATGAAAAACTGTTTTTT	CASSPPETRGDYEKLFF
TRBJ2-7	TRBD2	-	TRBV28	TGTGCCAGCAGTCCTCTAGCGGGCGTTGGCGAGCAGTACTTC	CASSPLAGVGEQYF
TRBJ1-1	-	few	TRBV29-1	TGCAGCGTTGAAGATGGCATCTGGAACACTGAAGCTTTCTTT	CSVEDGIWNTEAFF
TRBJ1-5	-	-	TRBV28	TGTGCCAGCAGTCTTCAGCCCTTAGGCAATCAGCCCCAGCATTTT	CASSLQPLGNQPQHF
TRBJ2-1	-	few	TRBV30	TGTGCCTGGGGCAGGGGAAGGGGCGATGAGCAGTTCTTC	CAWGRGRGDEQFF
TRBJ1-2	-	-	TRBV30	TGTGCCTGGAGTCCCCCCGCCGCGGGTGACGGCTATGGCTACACCTTC	CAWSPPAAGDGYGYTF
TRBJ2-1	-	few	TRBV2	TGTGCCACAACGGGGGGCTGGAATGAGCAGTTCTTC	CATTGGWNEQFF
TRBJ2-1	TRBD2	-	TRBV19	TGTGCCAGTAGTATTGGAGAGCGGGGATTTTACAATGAGCAGTTCTTC	CASSIGERGFYNEQFF
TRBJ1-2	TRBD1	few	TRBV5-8	TGTGCCAGCAGCCCCCGGGACAGGGACTATGGCTACACCTTC	CASSPRDRDYGYTF
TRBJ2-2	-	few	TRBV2	TGTGCCTGGACAGAGCTAACCGGGGAGCTGTTTTTT	CAWTELTGELFF
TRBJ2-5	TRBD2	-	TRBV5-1	TGCGCCAGCAGCTTGGTAGGACTAGCGTTACAAGAGACCCAGTACTTC	CASSLVGLALQETQYF
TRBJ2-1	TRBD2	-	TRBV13	TGTGCCAGCAGCTCCCGACTAGCGGGAGGGGACAATGAGCAGTTCTTC	CASSSRLAGGDNEQFF
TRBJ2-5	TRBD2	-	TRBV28	TGTGCCAGCACCACCCGGCAGCGGGAGGGACAAGAGACCCAGTACTTC	CASTTRQREGQETQYF
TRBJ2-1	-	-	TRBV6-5	TGTGCCAGCAGTTACTCGTCACGGGGCGAGCAGTTCTTC	CASSYSSRGEQFF
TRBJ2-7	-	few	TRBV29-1	TGCAGCGTTGGGTTCGCCGGGGGAGCCTACGAGCAGTACTTC	CSVGFAGGAYEQYF
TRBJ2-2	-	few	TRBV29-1	TGCAGCGCCGTAGGCGGAACCGGGGAGCTGTTTTTT	CSAVGGTGELFF
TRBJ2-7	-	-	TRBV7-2	TGTGCCAGCAGCTACGTAAGGGGCCGGTCCTACGAGCAGTACTTC	CASSYVRGRSYEQYF
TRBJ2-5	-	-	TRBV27	TGTGCCAGCAGGGGGGGAGGCCAAGAGACCCAGTACTTC	CASRGGGQETQYF
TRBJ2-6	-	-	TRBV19	TGTGCCAGTAGTTCCACCCTTTGGGGGGCCAACGTCCTGACTTTC	CASSSTLWGANVLTF
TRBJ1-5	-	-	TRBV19	TGTGCCAGCAGTCTTGATCAGCCCCAGCATTTT	CASSLDQPQHF
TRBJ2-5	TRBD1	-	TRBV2	TGTGCCAGTACTGGACAGGGCCAAGAGACCCAGTACTTC	CASTGQGQETQYF